This T cell receptor beta chain was captured by sequencing in a study of Ad26.COV2.S vaccination and SARS-CoV-2 variants. Turning to the study itself: The Ad26.COV2.S arm of the COV1001 trial was where the donor was placed.

Deletions cut 8 bases from V and 6 bases from J, with 12 bases between. The CDR3 runs 12 residues. Germline CDR1 is LGHNA and CDR2 is YNFKEQ. As to treatment: 15 to 20 received Ad26.COV2.S at low or high dose, single or two shots; about 5 received placebo; per-sample allocation not given. At day 63 after the first vaccine or placebo injection, samples were drawn. Sequencing used immunoSEQ multiplex PCR; TCRdb keeps in-frame clones, though not all of them. The sample shows 300,000 to 400,000 clones, 85% to 90% of them seen only once. V gene TRBV4-2 combines with J gene TRBJ2-3, with no clear D. Specimen: peripheral blood, collected in a trial of Ad26.COV2.S vaccine versus placebo. The TCR sequence derives from a person aged 18-65 years who received the Ad26.COV2.S COVID-19 vaccine or a placebo. CDR3 sequence: CASAKEGDTQYF. As DNA, the CDR3 is TGTGCCAGCGCTAAGGAAGGTGATACGCAGTATTTT.